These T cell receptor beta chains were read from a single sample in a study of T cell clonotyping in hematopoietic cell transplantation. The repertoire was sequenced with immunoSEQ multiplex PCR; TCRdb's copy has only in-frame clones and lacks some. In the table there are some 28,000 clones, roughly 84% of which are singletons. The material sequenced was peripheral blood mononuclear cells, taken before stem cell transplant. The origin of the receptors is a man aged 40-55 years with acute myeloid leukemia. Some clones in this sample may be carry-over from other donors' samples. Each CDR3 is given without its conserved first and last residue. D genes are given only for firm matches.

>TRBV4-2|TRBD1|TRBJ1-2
ASSQDRFGTGVYGYT
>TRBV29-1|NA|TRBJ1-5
SVAGLDQPQH
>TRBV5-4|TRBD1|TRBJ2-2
ASQGAGDTGELF
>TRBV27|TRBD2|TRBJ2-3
ASSFGGSTDTQY
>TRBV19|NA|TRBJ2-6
ASRSGEPGANVLT
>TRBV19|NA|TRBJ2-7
ASTPKFGGGYEQY
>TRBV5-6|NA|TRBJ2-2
ASRRRVEGTGELF
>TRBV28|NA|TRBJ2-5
ASSLAGFPETQY
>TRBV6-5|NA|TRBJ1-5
ASSYSRSQPQH
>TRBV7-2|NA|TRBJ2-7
ASSQGGHNEQY
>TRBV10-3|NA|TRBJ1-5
AISGGPNQPQH
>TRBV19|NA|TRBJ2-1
ASESRGKPYNEQF
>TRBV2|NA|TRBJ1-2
AARLRTTNYGYT
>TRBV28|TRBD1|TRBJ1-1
ASSLTGGEGAF
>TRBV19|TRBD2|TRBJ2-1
ASSRGLADNNEQF
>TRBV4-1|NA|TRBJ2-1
ASSQGGGAYNEQF
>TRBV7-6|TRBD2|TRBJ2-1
ASSPTSGGYEQF
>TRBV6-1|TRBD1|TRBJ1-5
ASREGTGNQPQH
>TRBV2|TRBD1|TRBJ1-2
ASSEGRTGSKP
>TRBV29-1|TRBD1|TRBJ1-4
SAGSGGNEKLF
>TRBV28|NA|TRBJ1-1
ASSWDTEAF
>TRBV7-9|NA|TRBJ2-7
ASSLSGSDEQY
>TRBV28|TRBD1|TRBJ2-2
ASSTNTGAGELF
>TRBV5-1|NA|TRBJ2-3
ASSLAGNAASTDTQY
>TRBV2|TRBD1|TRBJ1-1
ASSEWDRGLGLGTEAF
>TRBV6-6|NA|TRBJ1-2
ASRPTVEMNYGYT
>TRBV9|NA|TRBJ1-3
ASSVVGDPGNTIY
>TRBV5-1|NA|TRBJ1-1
ASSLGRTNTEAF
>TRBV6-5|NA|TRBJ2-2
ATRPGSASTGELF
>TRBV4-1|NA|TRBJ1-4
ASSQGVFNEKLF
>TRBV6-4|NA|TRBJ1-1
ASMAGTSSEAF
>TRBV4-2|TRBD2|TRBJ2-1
ASSQASGGSSYNEQF
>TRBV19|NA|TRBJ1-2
ASRLDGTYGYT
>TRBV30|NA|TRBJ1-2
AWSSSRFGYT
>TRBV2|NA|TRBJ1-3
ASSVTSGNTIY
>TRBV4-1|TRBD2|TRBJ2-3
ASSPSKGLAGGSTDTQY
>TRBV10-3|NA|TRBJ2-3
AISGPSDTQY
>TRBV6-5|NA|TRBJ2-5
ASSFSGLKKTQY
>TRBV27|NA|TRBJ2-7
ASSFLQGLPGEQY
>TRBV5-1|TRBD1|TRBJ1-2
ASSGQGLIGYT
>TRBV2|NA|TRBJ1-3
ASGEERTGNTIY
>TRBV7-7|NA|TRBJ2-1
ASSFGDYNEQF
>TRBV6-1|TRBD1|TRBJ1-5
ASTRDRGTNQPQH
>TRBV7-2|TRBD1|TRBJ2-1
ASSLRQGAYNEQF
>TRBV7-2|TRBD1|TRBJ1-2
ASSLLKRQGGYGYT
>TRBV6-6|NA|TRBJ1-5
ASSWRGGNQPQH
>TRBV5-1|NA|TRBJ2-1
ASSLTGTRNEQF
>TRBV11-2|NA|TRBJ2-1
ASSFRTEGNEQF
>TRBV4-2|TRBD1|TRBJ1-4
ASSQDRTGAEKLF